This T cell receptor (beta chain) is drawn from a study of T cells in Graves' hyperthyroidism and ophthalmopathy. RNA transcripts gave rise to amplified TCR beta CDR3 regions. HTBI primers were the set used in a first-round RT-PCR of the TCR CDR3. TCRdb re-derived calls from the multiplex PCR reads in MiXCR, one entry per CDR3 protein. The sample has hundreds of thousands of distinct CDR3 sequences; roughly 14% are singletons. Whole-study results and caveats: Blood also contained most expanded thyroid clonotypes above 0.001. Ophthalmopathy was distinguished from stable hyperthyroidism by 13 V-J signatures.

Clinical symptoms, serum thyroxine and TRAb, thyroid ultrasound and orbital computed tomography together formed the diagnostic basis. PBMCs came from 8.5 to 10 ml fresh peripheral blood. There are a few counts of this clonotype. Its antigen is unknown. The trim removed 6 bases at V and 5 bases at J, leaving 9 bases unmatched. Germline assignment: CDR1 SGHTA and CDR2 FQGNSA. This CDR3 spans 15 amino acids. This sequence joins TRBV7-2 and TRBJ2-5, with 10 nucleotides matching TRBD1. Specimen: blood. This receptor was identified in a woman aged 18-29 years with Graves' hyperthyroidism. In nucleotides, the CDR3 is TGTGCCAGCAGACCGAGGGGGGACAGGGGTGAGACCCAGTACTTC. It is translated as CASRPRGDRGETQYF. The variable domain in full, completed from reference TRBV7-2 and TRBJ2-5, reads GAGVSQSPSNKVTEKGKDVELRCDPISGHTALYWYRQSLGQGLEFLIYFQGNSAPDKSGLPSDRFSAERTGGSVSTLTIQRTQQEDSAVYLCASRPRGDRGETQYFGPGTRLLVL.